This T cell receptor (gamma chain) was obtained from a study of γδ T cells in repeated Plasmodium falciparum infection. Overall study: Donors were malaria-exposed Malian children or age- and gender-matched Australian children. Samples were taken at baseline, before some infections, and 21 days after each. General observations from the study: Malian children's Vdelta2-negative repertoires appeared more expanded and less diverse than Australians'.

CDR1 and CDR2 (germline): GITISATS, ISYDGTV (reference sequence). CDR3 size: 14 residues. Comments on this clone: Its specificity is unknown. A single base is all that separates this from a far larger clone, so a read error is likely. This sample also contains other DNA sequences that code for the same CDR3.

Gammadelta T cells were flow-sorted from PBMC into Vgamma9/Vdelta2+ and Vdelta2-negative populations for bulk analysis. TCRdb reprocessed the multiplex PCR reads using CATT. The sample shows more than 20,000 gamma-chain clones, 3% of them seen only once. What was sequenced was gamma-delta T cells from blood. No call exists for the J gene, whereas the V gene is TRGV9. This clonotype was obtained from a pool of human donors (malaria-infected and uninfected, not separated). The CDR3, as DNA: TGTGCCTTGTGGGAGGGCTGTCGTTATTATAAGAAGCTCTTT. Its translation: CALWEGCRYYKKLF.